Below are 27 T cell receptor beta chains sequenced from a single sample in a study of CD8+ T cells in alopecia areata. The treatment here: oral pan-JAK inhibitor, 5-10 mg twice daily. Extracted RNA was reverse transcribed into cDNA, the sequencing template. The repertoire was sequenced with immunoSEQ multiplex PCR; TCRdb's copy has only in-frame clones and lacks some. The table includes some 100,000 clones, roughly 63% detected once. Sequenced here: CD8+ T cells sorted from blood, sampled at week 4, from a patient treated with tofacitinib. The source of these receptors is a human donor with alopecia areata.

This sequence joins TRBV19 and TRBJ1-5, with D uncertain. Germline CDR1 LNHDA, CDR2 SQIVND (reference sequence). The CDR3 has 14 amino acids. V lost 5 bases and J lost 4, with 12 bases in between. The DNA of the CDR3 is TGTGCCAGTAGTTACCGACACGTTAATCAGCCCCAGCATTTT. Its translation: CASSYRHVNQPQHF.

This clone came up once. V is TRBV27 and J is TRBJ2-5; possibly TRBD2 for D (5 bases). Germline loops: CDR1 MNHEY, CDR2 SMNVEV (reference sequence). Trimming removed 3 bases from V and 1 base from J, with 12 bases in between. The CDR3 runs 15 residues. The CDR3 DNA follows: TGTGCCAGCAGTTTCTCGGACTCTCTCCAAGAGACCCAGTACTTC. Translated, it gives CASSFSDSLQETQYF.

This clone was recorded a few times. V gene TRBV5-1 combines with J gene TRBJ1-2, with 9 bases identical to TRBD1. The CDR3 contains 15 residues. The J segment lost 7 bases and the V segment lost 3 bases, leaving 10 bases of the junction unmatched. Germline assignment: CDR1 SGHRS and CDR2 YFSETQ. CDR3 in DNA: TGCGCCAGCAGCTACGGGACAGGGATCGAGAGTGGCTACACCTTC. Encoded protein: CASSYGTGIESGYTF.

To note about this clone: Other DNA sequences of this sample code for an identical CDR3. The gene calls are TRBV5-1 and TRBJ2-7; no definite D call. This CDR3 has 12 amino acids. Germline V lookup: CDR1 SGHRS, CDR2 YFSETQ. V lost 0 bases and J 3 bases, leaving 4 bases between the germline ends. In DNA, the CDR3 is TGCGCCAGCAGCTTGGAGGGCTACGAGCAGTACTTC. This gives the protein CASSLEGYEQYF.

The chain couples TRBV30 to TRBJ2-7; D is uncertain. The germline V gene has CDR1 GTSNPN and CDR2 SVGIG (reference sequence). The CDR3 totals 14 residues. V was trimmed by 2 bases and J by 3 bases, leaving 14 bases between them. CDR3: CAWSPEFSDYEQYF. DNA of the CDR3: TGTGCCTGGAGTCCGGAGTTTAGTGACTACGAGCAGTACTTC.

The rearrangement uses TRBV15 and TRBJ1-2; TRBD1 agrees at 7 bases. V shed 4 bases and J 3 bases; nucleotides not matched to a gene: 5. The CDR3 loop spans 14 amino acids. CDR1 and CDR2 from the germline V gene are LNHNV and YYDKDF (reference sequence). The CDR3 here is CATSTFQGDYGYTF. CDR3 bases: TGTGCCACCAGCACCTTCCAGGGGGACTATGGCTACACCTTC.

The chain has TRBV15 and TRBJ2-5; TRBD1 agrees at 8 bases. Trimming removed 1 base from V and 4 bases from J; junction bases left unmatched: 5. Germline loops: CDR1 LNHNV, CDR2 YYDKDF (reference sequence). CDR3 length: 15 amino acids. This chain's CDR3 is CATSRGRGLGETQYF. For the CDR3, the DNA is TGTGCCACCAGCAGAGGCAGGGGGCTTGGAGAGACCCAGTACTTC.

The chain has TRBV30 and TRBJ1-2; no clear D gene. CDR1 is GTSNPN and CDR2 is SVGIG in the germline V gene (reference sequence). Trimming took 3 bases from V and 8 from J, leaving 22 bases between them. The CDR3 covers 15 residues. The CDR3 here is CAWRVGGSRRRGYTF. CDR3 nucleotide sequence: TGTGCCTGGAGAGTGGGAGGCAGCCGCAGACGGGGCTACACCTTC. The full variable domain, its missing parts supplied by reference TRBV30 and TRBJ1-2, is SQTIHQWPATLVQPVGSPLSLECTVEGTSNPNLYWYRQAAGRGLQLLFYSVGIGQISSEVPQNLSASRPQDRQFILSSKKLLLSDSGFYLCAWRVGGSRRRGYTFGSGTRLTVV.

This clone was observed a handful of times. The chain employs TRBV5-1 and TRBJ1-6; D ambiguous. The V and J ends lost 5 bases and 8 bases respectively, with 11 bases between them. The CDR3 totals 13 residues. Germline values: CDR1 SGHRS, CDR2 YFSETQ. The CDR3 region is CASRTELDSPLHF. The CDR3 DNA follows: TGCGCCAGCAGAACCGAACTTGATTCACCCCTCCACTTT.

The rearrangement joins TRBV7-9 to TRBJ2-7, with 7 bases aligning to TRBD1. Per the germline V gene, CDR1 is SEHNR and CDR2 is FQNEAQ (reference sequence). The ends lost 5 bases at V and 5 bases at J; junction bases unmatched: 12. The CDR3 loop spans 15 amino acids. The CDR3 loop reads CASSVSGQKDHEQYF. For the CDR3, the DNA is TGTGCCAGCAGCGTATCGGGACAGAAAGATCACGAGCAGTACTTC. The full variable domain, rest sourced from reference TRBV7-9 and TRBJ2-7, is DTGVSQNPRHKITKRGQNVTFRCDPISEHNRLYWYRQTLGQGPEFLTYFQNEAQLEKSRLLSDRFSAERPKGSFSTLEIQRTEQGDSAMYLCASSVSGQKDHEQYFGPGTRLTVT.

The rearrangement links TRBV2 to TRBJ2-5, with D tentatively TRBD2 (5 bases). CDR1 is SNHLY, CDR2 FYNNEI, per germline. V lost 10 bases, J lost 3 bases, and 12 bases lay in between. The CDR3 totals 12 residues. In DNA form, the CDR3 reads TGTGCCACCGGGTCCGGGGAAGAGACCCAGTACTTC. This encodes CATGSGEETQYF.

The J gene is TRBJ2-5, the V gene TRBV11-2; 8 bases map to TRBD2. This CDR3 comprises 14 residues. The germline gives CDR1 SGHAT, CDR2 FQNNGV. Trimming removed 3 bases from V and 5 bases from J; junction bases left unmatched: 5. This chain's CDR3 is CASSFGGAHETQYF. CDR3 DNA: TGTGCCAGCAGCTTCGGGGGGGCACATGAGACCCAGTACTTC.

V and J are TRBV7-9 and TRBJ1-2; D is unresolved. V dropped 1 base and J dropped 4 bases, with 4 bases sitting between them. CDR3 length equals 12 residues. Germline loops: CDR1 SEHNR, CDR2 FQNEAQ (reference sequence). CDR3 in amino acids: CASSLVSYGYTF. Here the CDR3 DNA reads TGTGCCAGCAGCTTAGTTAGCTATGGCTACACCTTC. Filled out from reference TRBV7-9 and TRBJ1-2, the complete variable domain reads DTGVSQNPRHKITKRGQNVTFRCDPISEHNRLYWYRQTLGQGPEFLTYFQNEAQLEKSRLLSDRFSAERPKGSFSTLEIQRTEQGDSAMYLCASSLVSYGYTFGSGTRLTVV.

Only one count was recorded for this clone. This chain links TRBV5-1 with TRBJ2-7; 8 bases match TRBD2. Germline loops: CDR1 SGHRS, CDR2 YFSETQ. The CDR3 has 15 residues. The junction had 4 bases not matched to a gene; V was cut back by 2 bases and J by 0 bases. Written as DNA, the CDR3 is TGCGCCAGCAGCTTTGGCGGGGGGCACTCCTACGAGCAGTACTTC. Translating gives CASSFGGGHSYEQYF.

V usage is TRBV7-9 and J usage is TRBJ2-3; TRBD1 might be the D (5 bases). This CDR3 spans 12 amino acids. The V gene lost 6 bases and the J gene lost 5 bases, with 9 bases spanning the gap. In germline, CDR1 is SEHNR, CDR2 FQNEAQ (reference sequence). The CDR3 DNA reads as TGTGCCAGCAGAATTGACAGAGATACGCAGTATTTT. Protein sequence: CASRIDRDTQYF.

As for this clone: The sample holds other DNA sequences that translate to the same CDR3. CDR3 sequence (DNA): TGTGCCTGGAGTGTGGGACAGGGTCCCTACGAGCAGTACTTC. Translated: CAWSVGQGPYEQYF. V and J are TRBV30 and TRBJ2-7, with 9 bases that match TRBD1. CDR1 and CDR2 (germline): GTSNPN, SVGIG (reference sequence). The CDR3 has 14 amino acids. The V and J ends lost 0 bases and 2 bases, in that order; junction bases with no gene match: 2.

This clone was seen only a few times. The gene calls are TRBV10-3 and TRBJ2-2; 8 nucleotides line up with TRBD1. The germline V gene has CDR1 ENHRY and CDR2 SYGVKD. Germline trimming cut 6 bases from V and 0 bases from J; bases unmatched to any gene: 18. The CDR3 length is 20 residues. CDR3 sequence reads: CAISGPTGTGSPANTGELFF. CDR3 nucleotides: TGTGCCATCAGCGGCCCAACCGGGACAGGATCGCCGGCGAACACCGGGGAGCTGTTTTTT.

The V call is TRBV30, the J call TRBJ1-6, with TRBD1 matching over 8 bases. Trimming cost V 2 bases and J 9 bases; bases outside gene matches: 6. Germline V gives CDR1 GTSNPN, CDR2 SVGIG (reference sequence). CDR3 length: 14 amino acids. In DNA, the CDR3 is TGTGCCTGGAGTAACGGACAGGGATCTTCACCCCTCCACTTT. Its protein is CAWSNGQGSSPLHF.

The rearrangement joins TRBV29-1 to TRBJ2-7; D unclear. This CDR3 is built from 12 residues. V was shortened by 7 bases and J by 4 bases, with 14 bases between the two germline ends. Germline V lookup: CDR1 SQVTM, CDR2 ANQGSEA. CDR3 coding DNA: TGCAGCGGAGGTGACGGATCGTACGAGCAGTACTTC. Amino acid sequence: CSGGDGSYEQYF.

V and J are TRBV29-1 and TRBJ2-3; 9 bases line up with TRBD2. The CDR3 loop spans 14 amino acids. V lost 7 bases and J lost 4; bases outside the gene matches: 9. Germline loops: CDR1 SQVTM, CDR2 ANQGSEA. CDR3 sequence reads: CSAPEGGGADTQYF. The CDR3 bases are TGCAGCGCCCCCGAGGGCGGGGGGGCAGATACGCAGTATTTT.

The count of this clone is one. The V gene is TRBV23-1, the J gene TRBJ1-3; no definite D call. TRBV23-1 is an ORF for which the function is uncertain. The CDR3 length is 15 residues. The germline V and J ends were trimmed by 0 bases and 2 bases, with 8 bases remaining between them. This CDR3 reads CASSQSRQTGNTIYF. The DNA for the CDR3 is TGCGCCAGCAGTCAATCGAGGCAAACTGGAAACACCATATATTTT.

This clone showed up just once. This chain connects TRBV29-1 to TRBJ2-7; possibly TRBD1 for D (7 bases). The CDR3 is 14 amino acids. Germline CDR1 SQVTM, CDR2 ANQGSEA. With 1 base removed from V and 5 bases from J, the gap between germline ends came to 15 bases. CDR3: CSVEGLEGADEQYF. The CDR3 region has the DNA TGCAGCGTTGAAGGGTTGGAGGGGGCTGACGAGCAGTACTTC.

The chain recombines TRBV29-1 with TRBJ1-2; 8 bases agree with TRBD1. The germline V gene encodes CDR1 SQVTM and CDR2 ANQGSEA. CDR3 length: 11 amino acids. Trimming at V came to 7 bases and at J to 6 bases, leaving 4 bases not matched to a gene. The CDR3: CSAQGADGYTF. The CDR3 bases are TGCAGCGCTCAGGGGGCAGATGGCTACACCTTC.

The rearrangement joins TRBV30 to TRBJ2-1; D is ambiguous. This CDR3 has 13 amino acids. V was clipped by 0 bases and J by 9 bases, with 12 bases between them. Per germline, CDR1 GTSNPN and CDR2 SVGIG (reference sequence). The CDR3 region has the DNA TGTGCCTGGAGTGTACTAAGGACGGCTGAGCAGTTCTTC. It yields the protein CAWSVLRTAEQFF.

The V and J genes are TRBV27 and TRBJ1-2; D perhaps matches TRBD1 (5 bases). The CDR3 sequence is 14 residues long. V was pared by 7 bases and J by 2 bases, with 14 bases between. Germline CDR1 reads MNHEY; CDR2 reads SMNVEV (reference sequence). The CDR3 is CASMGWQGNYGYTF. Written as DNA, the CDR3 is TGTGCCAGCATGGGATGGCAGGGAAACTATGGCTACACCTTC.

This clone has just a few counts. This chain uses TRBV30 with TRBJ2-7; no reliable D call. Trimming shortened V by 6 bases and J by 4 bases, and 10 bases separated the two germline ends. CDR1 and CDR2 (germline): GTSNPN, SVGIG (reference sequence). The length of the CDR3 is 11 residues. CDR3 protein: CACWVGYEQYF. The CDR3 DNA follows: TGTGCCTGCTGGGTTGGGTACGAGCAGTACTTC.

Comment on this clone: An end of the junction differs from the germline gene, which may be a read error. The genes are TRBV7-7 and TRBJ2-5; TRBD2 matches at 11 bases. Germline CDR1 and CDR2: SSHAT and FNYEAQ (reference sequence). This CDR3 region has 18 residues. The CDR3: CASSPDLGLADDQETQYF. CDR3 coding DNA: TGTGCTAGCAGCCCTGATCTGGGACTAGCGGACGACCAAGAGACCCAGTACTTC.